This entry is about one T cell receptor (beta chain). This clone came up a few times. Its cognate antigen has yet to be identified. Base-call qualities are not available, and no considerably larger clone is one nucleotide away. To sequence the TCRbeta CDR3 region, genomic DNA was isolated from the sorted cells. The immunoSEQ Assay was used to sequence the TCRbeta CDR3 regions. The table was pulled from immuneACCESS by TCRdb, which kept in-frame rearrangements only. Such tables lose some clones; where checked, under half of the loss comes from unresolved V genes, and the rest has no known cause. Recorded for this sample are some 100,000 clones; 84% of them occurred a single time. The ten largest clones represent 1% to 1.3% of the sample. Patients with a history of autoimmune disease or receiving systemic immunosuppression were excluded from the trial. Peripheral blood for TCR sequencing was collected from all dose cohorts at baseline, on cycle 4 day 1, and on cycle 7 day 1. Samples were obtained from an open-label, multicenter, first-in-human phase I dose-escalation trial of ivuxolimab. The trial enrolled adults with locally advanced or metastatic head and neck squamous cell, hepatocellular, melanoma or renal cell carcinoma. Before TCR sequencing, CD4+ T cells and CD8+ T cells from peripheral blood were sorted into separate populations.

The sample is drawn from a study of OX40 agonist ivuxolimab in advanced cancers. Regarding the complete study: Ivuxolimab was a fully human IgG2 agonistic monoclonal antibody targeting the costimulatory receptor OX40 (CD134). In the dose-escalation cohort, 82.7% of patients were male, and the mean age was about 55 years, with a range of roughly 23 to 85. Of the approximately 53 patients in dose escalation, 19 had hepatocellular carcinoma, about 15 had melanoma, 9 had renal cell carcinoma and 9 had head and neck cancer. Partial responses were achieved by three dose-escalation patients, of whom one had hepatocellular carcinoma and two had cutaneous melanoma. The monotherapy dose-escalation portion (N of about 49 patients) of the phase I ivuxolimab trial is reported in the paper. Peripheral TCRbeta sequencing aimed to test whether ivuxolimab altered TCR sequence diversity and caused clonal T-cell expansion. Intravenous ivuxolimab was administered to patients every 2 weeks at six dose levels: 0.01, 0.1, 0.3, 1.5, 3 and 10 mg/kg. Prior anti-PD-1, anti-PD-L1 or anti-CTLA-4 therapy was permitted, and approximately 40% of dose-escalation patients had received checkpoint inhibitors.

Here V drops 3 bases and J drops 1 base, and the junction holds 8 bases not matched to any gene. Sequences SEHNR (CDR1) and FQNEAQ (CDR2) are obtained from the germline V gene (reference sequence). The CDR3, from cysteine to phenylalanine, totals 16 residues. The read is trimmed to its CDR3 DNA, 48 bases read in frame from base 1. Study-wide conclusions, independent of this receptor: The antigen specificity of the clonally expanded peripheral T cells was not determined. After ivuxolimab, CD8+ T cells had more expanded clones than CD4+ T cells on average. Low levels of normalized T-cell clonal expansion were also seen in some nonresponding patients. Partial responders in the 0.1-3.0 mg/kg groups had among the lowest normalized peripheral clonal expansion, especially among CD8+ T cells. Clonal expansion of both CD4+ and CD8+ blood T cells was observed from baseline to week 6 at doses 0.1 to 3.0 mg/kg.

Sample: CD4+ or CD8+ T cells sorted from blood, taken in a trial of the OX40 agonist ivuxolimab. The receptor was isolated from an adult with an advanced solid tumor such as melanoma, head and neck, liver or kidney cancer. The chain employs TRBV7-9 and TRBJ1-1, with TRBD1 identical over 7 junction bases. The nucleotides are TGTGCCAGCAGCTTCGGGACGACAGGGACGAACACTGAAGCTTTCTTT. Translated, it gives CASSFGTTGTNTEAFF.